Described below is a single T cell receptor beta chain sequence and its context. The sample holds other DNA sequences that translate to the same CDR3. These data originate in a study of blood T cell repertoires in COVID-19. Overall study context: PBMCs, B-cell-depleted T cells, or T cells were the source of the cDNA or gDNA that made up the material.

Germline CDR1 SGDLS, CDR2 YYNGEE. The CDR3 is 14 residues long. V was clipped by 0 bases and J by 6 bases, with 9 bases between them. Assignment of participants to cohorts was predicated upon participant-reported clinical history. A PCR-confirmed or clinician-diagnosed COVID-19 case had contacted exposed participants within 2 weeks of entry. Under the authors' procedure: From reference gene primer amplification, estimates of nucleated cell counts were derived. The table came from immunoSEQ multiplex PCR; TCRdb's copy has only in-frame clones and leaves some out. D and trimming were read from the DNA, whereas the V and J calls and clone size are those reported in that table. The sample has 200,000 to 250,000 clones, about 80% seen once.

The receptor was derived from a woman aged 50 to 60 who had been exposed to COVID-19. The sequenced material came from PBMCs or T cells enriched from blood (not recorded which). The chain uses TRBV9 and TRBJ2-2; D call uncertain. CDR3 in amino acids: CASSVVTGAGELFF. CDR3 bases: TGTGCCAGCAGCGTAGTAACCGGAGCCGGGGAGCTGTTTTTT.